The rows below give T cell receptor beta chains drawn from one sample of a study of post-analysis software for immune sequencing data. Using its own MiXCR run on the PCR reads, TCRdb lists one record per CDR3 protein. The sample includes roughly 400,000 distinct CDR3 sequences, 30% to 40% of them seen just once. The specimen was blood. The source is a girl aged 2 to 9 with multiple sclerosis. The CDR3 runs from the conserved cysteine through the conserved F or W. D genes are given only for firm matches. Expanded clones get a size class; other rows say once, few or many, or leave the size out.

-	-	TRBJ1-1	TRBV29-1	CSVERLNTEAFF	TGCAGCGTTGAGAGACTGAACACTGAAGCTTTCTTT
once	-	TRBJ1-1	TRBV24-1	CATSRGTVTEAFF	TGTGCCACCAGTCGGGGAACCGTGACTGAAGCTTTCTTT
-	-	TRBJ2-3	TRBV12-3/TRBV12-4	CASRWGRDTQYF	TGTGCCAGCCGCTGGGGTAGAGATACGCAGTATTTT
-	TRBD1	TRBJ1-6	TRBV5-1	CASKQGNSPLHF	TGCGCCAGCAAACAGGGGAATTCACCCCTCCACTTT
few	TRBD2	TRBJ2-7	TRBV20-1	CSAPIAGSSYEQYF	TGCAGTGCCCCTATAGCGGGTAGCTCCTACGAGCAGTACTTC
-	-	TRBJ1-1	TRBV7-9	CASSLDLRGQMGPEAFF	TGTGCCAGCAGCTTAGATCTACGGGGCCAGATGGGGCCTGAAGCTTTCTTT
-	-	TRBJ2-1	TRBV7-3	CASSPHGGEQFF	TGTGCCAGCAGCCCCCATGGCGGTGAGCAGTTCTTC
-	TRBD1	TRBJ1-2	TRBV12-3/TRBV12-4	CASRSGQGNQDYGYTF	TGTGCCAGCAGATCGGGACAGGGGAACCAAGACTATGGCTACACCTTC
few	-	TRBJ1-2	TRBV4-2	CASSQELTDYGYTF	TGTGCCAGCAGCCAAGAGTTGACAGACTATGGCTACACCTTC
-	-	TRBJ1-2	TRBV2	CASPRAIIGAGYTF	TGTGCCAGCCCGCGGGCAATTATCGGGGCGGGCTACACCTTC
-	TRBD2	TRBJ2-3	TRBV20-1	CSATVAGGLTDTQYF	TGCAGTGCAACCGTAGCGGGAGGCCTTACAGATACGCAGTATTTT
-	-	TRBJ2-5	TRBV28	CASSPGGRQETQYF	TGTGCCAGCAGTCCAGGCGGGCGACAAGAGACCCAGTACTTC
-	-	TRBJ1-5	TRBV9	CAGSVGLGGGNQPQHF	TGTGCCGGCAGCGTAGGACTGGGGGGGGGCAATCAGCCCCAGCATTTT
-	TRBD1	TRBJ1-4	TRBV5-1	CASSRTGGTEEKLFF	TGCGCCAGCAGCCGGACAGGGGGCACGGAGGAAAAACTGTTTTTT
-	-	TRBJ2-1	TRBV7-2	CASSLAPAYEQFF	TGTGCCAGCAGCTTAGCCCCGGCCTACGAGCAGTTCTTC
once	-	TRBJ1-1	TRBV7-9	CASSSDRRSTEAFF	TGTGCCAGCAGCTCCGACAGGAGGTCCACTGAAGCTTTCTTT
-	-	TRBJ2-3	TRBV10-2	CASSEFAGGSSTDTQYF	TGCGCCAGCAGTGAGTTTGCCGGGGGATCTAGCACAGATACGCAGTATTTT
-	TRBD2	TRBJ2-3	TRBV10-3	CAISDGGRPSTDTQYF	TGTGCCATCAGTGACGGCGGGAGACCTAGCACAGATACGCAGTATTTT
-	TRBD2	TRBJ2-1	TRBV2	CASTQGTSGSPRPLNEQFF	TGTGCCAGCACCCAGGGTACTAGCGGGAGCCCGAGACCCTTGAATGAGCAGTTCTTC
many	-	TRBJ1-2	TRBV5-1	CASSGTLYGYTF	TGCGCCAGCAGTGGGACACTCTATGGCTACACCTTC
-	-	TRBJ2-1	TRBV7-9	CTSSLSLGRSTYEQFF	TGTACCAGCAGCTTGAGTCTAGGCCGATCAACGTATGAGCAGTTCTTC
-	TRBD1	TRBJ2-7	TRBV29-1	CSAEGGTGVYYEQYF	TGCAGCGCCGAGGGAGGGACAGGGGTCTACTACGAGCAGTACTTC